The 8 T cell receptor beta chains below come from one sample, sequenced in a study of blood T cell repertoires in COVID-19. Method: immunoSEQ multiplex PCR; TCRdb's copy keeps in-frame clones and lacks some. The table lists approximately 46,000 clones, approximately 82% of them singletons. The sample was peripheral blood. Receptors were obtained from a woman in her 70s with acute or convalescent COVID-19.

This chain uses TRBV4-1 with TRBJ1-5; TRBD1 is a possible D gene (5 bases). The CDR3 extends over 12 amino acids. The V end lost 8 bases, the J end lost 6 bases, and 11 bases lay between the germline ends. Germline V gene sequence: CDR1 MGHRA, CDR2 YSYEKL. The CDR3: CASWGEGQPQHF. CDR3 DNA: TGCGCCAGCTGGGGGGAGGGTCAGCCCCAGCATTTT.

The gene calls are TRBV4-1 and TRBJ2-1, with 9 bases fitting TRBD1. The trim removed 3 bases at V and 7 bases at J, leaving 7 bases unmatched. The CDR3 is 15 residues long. Germline CDR1 and CDR2: MGHRA and YSYEKL. CDR3 DNA sequence: TGCGCCAGCAGCCACGCCGGGACAGGGACTAATGAGCAGTTCTTC. Protein product: CASSHAGTGTNEQFF.

This chain connects TRBV5-1 to TRBJ1-4, with a tentative D call TRBD1 (5 bases). With 7 bases removed from V and 3 bases from J, the gap between germline ends came to 13 bases. The CDR3 is 14 residues long. Germline V gives CDR1 SGHRS, CDR2 YFSETQ. The DNA for the CDR3 is TGCGCCAGCTGCCCTACAGGTTCTAATGAAAAACTGTTTTTT. Amino acid sequence: CASCPTGSNEKLFF.

This clone was found a few times. V gene TRBV27 combines with J gene TRBJ1-6, with 7 bases aligning to TRBD1. The CDR3 is made up of 16 amino acids. J was trimmed by 0 bases and V by 4 bases; bases with no gene match: 3. Germline CDR1 is MNHEY and CDR2 is SMNVEV (reference sequence). In DNA form, the CDR3 reads TGTGCCAGCAGTTCAGACAGGGACTCCTATAATTCACCCCTCCACTTT. Translated, it gives CASSSDRDSYNSPLHF.

To note about this clone: The junction differs from germline at one of its ends, possibly a read error. The V and J genes are TRBV7-7 and TRBJ2-1; D perhaps matches TRBD1 (6 bases). There are 16 residues in the CDR3. The germline V gene has CDR1 SSHAT and CDR2 FNYEAQ (reference sequence). The CDR3 sequence: CASSPSDRSSYNEQFF. CDR3 DNA: TGTGCTAGCAGCCCATCCGACAGGAGCTCCTACAATGAGCAGTTCTTC.

The rearrangement joins TRBV10-1 to TRBJ2-1; D ambiguous. The CDR3 consists of 16 residues. The V and J ends lost 2 bases and 2 bases respectively, with 13 bases between them. Looked up from germline, CDR1 is WNHNN and CDR2 is SYGVQD (reference sequence). In DNA form, the CDR3 reads TGCGCCAGCAGTGAGCTTAGCTCGAGCCCCTACAATGAGCAGTTCTTC. Amino acids: CASSELSSSPYNEQFF.

This chain connects TRBV25-1 to TRBJ2-7; 11 bases agree with TRBD1. Per the germline V gene, CDR1 is MGHDK and CDR2 is SYGVNS. J was trimmed by 5 bases and V by 11 bases; bases with no gene match: 11. The CDR3 spans 14 residues. CDR3 residues: CAAQTGTGGNEQYF. DNA for the CDR3: TGTGCCGCCCAAACCGGGACAGGGGGAAACGAGCAGTACTTC.

This clone has a handful of counts. V is TRBV24-1 and J is TRBJ2-1, with D perhaps matching TRBD2 (6 bases). The CDR3 totals 13 residues. Trimming took off 5 bases at V and 8 bases at J, with 12 bases between the two ends. Germline CDR1 KGHDR, CDR2 SFDVKD. Here the CDR3 reads CATSGGGLDEQFF. For the CDR3, the DNA is TGTGCCACCAGTGGAGGAGGGTTAGATGAGCAGTTCTTC.